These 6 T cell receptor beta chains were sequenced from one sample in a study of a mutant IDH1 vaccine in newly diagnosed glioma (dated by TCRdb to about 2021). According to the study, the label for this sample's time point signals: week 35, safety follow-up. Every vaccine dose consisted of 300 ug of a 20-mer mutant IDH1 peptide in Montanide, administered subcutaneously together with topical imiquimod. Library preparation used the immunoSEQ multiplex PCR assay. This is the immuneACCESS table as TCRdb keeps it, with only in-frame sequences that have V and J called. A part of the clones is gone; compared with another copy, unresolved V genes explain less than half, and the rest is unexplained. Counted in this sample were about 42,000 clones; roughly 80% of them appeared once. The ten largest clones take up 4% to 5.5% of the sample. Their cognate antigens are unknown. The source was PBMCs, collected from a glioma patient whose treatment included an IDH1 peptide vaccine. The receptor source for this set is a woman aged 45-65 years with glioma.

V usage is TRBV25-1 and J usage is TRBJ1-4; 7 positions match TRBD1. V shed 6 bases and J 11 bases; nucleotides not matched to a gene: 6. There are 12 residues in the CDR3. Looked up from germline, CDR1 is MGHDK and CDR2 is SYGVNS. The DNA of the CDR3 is TGTGCCAGCAGCGACGGGACAGTCAAACTGTTTTTT. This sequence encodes CASSDGTVKLFF. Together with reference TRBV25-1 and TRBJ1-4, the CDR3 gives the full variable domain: EADIYQTPRYLVIGTGKKITLECSQTMGHDKMYWYQQDPGMELHLIHYSYGVNSTEKGDLSSESTVSRIRTEHFPLTLESARPSHTSQYLCASSDGTVKLFFGSGTQLSVL.

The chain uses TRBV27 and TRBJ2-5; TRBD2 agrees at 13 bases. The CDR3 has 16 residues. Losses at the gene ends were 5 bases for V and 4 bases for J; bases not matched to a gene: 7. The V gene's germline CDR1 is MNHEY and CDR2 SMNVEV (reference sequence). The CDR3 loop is CASSPRTSGGSETQYF. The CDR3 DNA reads TGTGCCAGCAGTCCCAGGACTAGCGGGGGCTCAGAGACCCAGTACTTC.

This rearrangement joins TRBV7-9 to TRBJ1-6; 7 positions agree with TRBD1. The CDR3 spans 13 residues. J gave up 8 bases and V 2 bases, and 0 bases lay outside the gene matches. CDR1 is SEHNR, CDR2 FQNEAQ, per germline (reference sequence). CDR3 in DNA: TGTGCCAGCAGCTTACAGGGGGATTCACCCCTCCACTTT. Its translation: CASSLQGDSPLHF.

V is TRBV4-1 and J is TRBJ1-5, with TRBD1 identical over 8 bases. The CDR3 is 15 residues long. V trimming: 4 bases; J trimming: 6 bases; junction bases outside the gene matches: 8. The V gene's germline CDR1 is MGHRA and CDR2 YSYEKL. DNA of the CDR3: TGCGCCAGCAGCCGTGACAGGGGTGGTGCTCAGCCCCAGCATTTT. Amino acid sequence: CASSRDRGGAQPQHF.

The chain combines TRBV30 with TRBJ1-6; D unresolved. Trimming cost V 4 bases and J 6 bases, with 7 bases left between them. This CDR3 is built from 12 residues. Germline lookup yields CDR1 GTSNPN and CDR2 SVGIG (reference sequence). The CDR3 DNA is TGTGCCTGGATGGGCCCTAATTCACCCCTCCACTTT. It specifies CAWMGPNSPLHF.

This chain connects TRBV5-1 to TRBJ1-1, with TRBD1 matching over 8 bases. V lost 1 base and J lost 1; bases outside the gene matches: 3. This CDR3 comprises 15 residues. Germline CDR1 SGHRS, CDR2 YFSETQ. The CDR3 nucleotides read TGCGCCAGCAGCTTGCTTGGACAGGGGAACACTGAAGCTTTCTTT. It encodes CASSLLGQGNTEAFF.